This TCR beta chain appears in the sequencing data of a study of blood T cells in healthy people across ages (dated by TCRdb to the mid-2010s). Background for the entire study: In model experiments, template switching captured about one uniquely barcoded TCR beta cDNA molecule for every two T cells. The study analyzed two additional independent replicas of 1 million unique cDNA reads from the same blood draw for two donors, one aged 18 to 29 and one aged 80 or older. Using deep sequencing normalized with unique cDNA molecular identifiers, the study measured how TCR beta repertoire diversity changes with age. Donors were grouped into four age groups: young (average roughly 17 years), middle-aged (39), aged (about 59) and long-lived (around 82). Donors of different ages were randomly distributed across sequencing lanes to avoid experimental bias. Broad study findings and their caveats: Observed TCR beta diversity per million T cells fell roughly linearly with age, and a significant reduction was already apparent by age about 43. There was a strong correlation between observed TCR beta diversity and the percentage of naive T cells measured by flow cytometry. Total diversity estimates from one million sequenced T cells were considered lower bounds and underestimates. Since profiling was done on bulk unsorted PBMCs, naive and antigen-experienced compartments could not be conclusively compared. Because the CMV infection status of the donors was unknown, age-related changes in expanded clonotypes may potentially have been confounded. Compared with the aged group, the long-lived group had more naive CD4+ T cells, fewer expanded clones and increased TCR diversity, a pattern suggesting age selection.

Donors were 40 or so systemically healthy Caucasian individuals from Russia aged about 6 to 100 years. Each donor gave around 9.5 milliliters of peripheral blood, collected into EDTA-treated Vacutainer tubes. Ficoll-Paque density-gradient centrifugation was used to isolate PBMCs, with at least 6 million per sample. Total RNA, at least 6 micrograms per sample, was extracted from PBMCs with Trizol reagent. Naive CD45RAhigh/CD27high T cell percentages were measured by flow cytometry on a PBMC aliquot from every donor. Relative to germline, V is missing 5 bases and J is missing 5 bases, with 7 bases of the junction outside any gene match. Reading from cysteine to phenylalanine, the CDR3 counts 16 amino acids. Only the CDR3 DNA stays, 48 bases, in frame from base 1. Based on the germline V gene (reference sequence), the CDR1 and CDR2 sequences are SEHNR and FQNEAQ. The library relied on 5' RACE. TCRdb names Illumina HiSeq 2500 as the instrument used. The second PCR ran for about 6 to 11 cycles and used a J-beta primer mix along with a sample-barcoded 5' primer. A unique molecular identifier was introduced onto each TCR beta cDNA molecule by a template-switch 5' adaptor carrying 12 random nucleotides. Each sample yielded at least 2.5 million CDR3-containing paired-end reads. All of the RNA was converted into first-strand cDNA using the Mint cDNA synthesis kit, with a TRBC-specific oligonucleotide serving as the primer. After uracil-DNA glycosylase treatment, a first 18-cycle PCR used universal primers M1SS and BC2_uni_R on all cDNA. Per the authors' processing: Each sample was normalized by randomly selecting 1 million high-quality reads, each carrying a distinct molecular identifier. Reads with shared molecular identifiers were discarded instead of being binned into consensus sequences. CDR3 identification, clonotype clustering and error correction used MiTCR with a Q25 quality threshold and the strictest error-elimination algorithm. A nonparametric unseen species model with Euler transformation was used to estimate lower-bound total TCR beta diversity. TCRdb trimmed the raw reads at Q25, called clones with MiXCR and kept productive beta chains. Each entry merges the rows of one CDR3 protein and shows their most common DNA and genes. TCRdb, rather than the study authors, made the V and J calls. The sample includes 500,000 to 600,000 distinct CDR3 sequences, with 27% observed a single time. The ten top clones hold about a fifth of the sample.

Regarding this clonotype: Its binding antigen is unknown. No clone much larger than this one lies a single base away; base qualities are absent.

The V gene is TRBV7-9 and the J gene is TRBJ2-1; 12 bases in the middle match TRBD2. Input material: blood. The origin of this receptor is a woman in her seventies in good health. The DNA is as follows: TGTGCCAGCAGCCCACCGGGACTAGCGGGCCACAATGAGCAGTTCTTC. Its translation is CASSPPGLAGHNEQFF.